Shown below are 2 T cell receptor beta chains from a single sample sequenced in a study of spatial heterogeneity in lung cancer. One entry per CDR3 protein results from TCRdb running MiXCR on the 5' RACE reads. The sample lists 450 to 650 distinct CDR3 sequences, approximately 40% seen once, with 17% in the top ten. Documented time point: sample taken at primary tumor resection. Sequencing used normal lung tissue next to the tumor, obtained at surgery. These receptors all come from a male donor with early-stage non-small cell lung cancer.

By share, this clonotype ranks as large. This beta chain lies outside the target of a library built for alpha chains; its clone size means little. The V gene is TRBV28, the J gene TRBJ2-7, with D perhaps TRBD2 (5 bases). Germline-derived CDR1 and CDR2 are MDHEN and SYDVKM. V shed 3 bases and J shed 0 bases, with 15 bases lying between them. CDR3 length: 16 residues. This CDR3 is CASSFLAEDPSYEQYF. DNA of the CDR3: TGTGCCAGCAGTTTCCTAGCAGAAGACCCCTCCTACGAGCAGTACTTC.

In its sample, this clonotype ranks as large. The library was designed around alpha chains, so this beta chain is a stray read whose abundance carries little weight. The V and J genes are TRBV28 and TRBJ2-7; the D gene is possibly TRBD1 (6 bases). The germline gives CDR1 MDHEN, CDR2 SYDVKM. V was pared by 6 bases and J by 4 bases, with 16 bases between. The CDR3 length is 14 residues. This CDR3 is CASRGTRPMYEQYF. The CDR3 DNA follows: TGTGCCAGCAGGGGGACAAGGCCTATGTACGAGCAGTACTTC.